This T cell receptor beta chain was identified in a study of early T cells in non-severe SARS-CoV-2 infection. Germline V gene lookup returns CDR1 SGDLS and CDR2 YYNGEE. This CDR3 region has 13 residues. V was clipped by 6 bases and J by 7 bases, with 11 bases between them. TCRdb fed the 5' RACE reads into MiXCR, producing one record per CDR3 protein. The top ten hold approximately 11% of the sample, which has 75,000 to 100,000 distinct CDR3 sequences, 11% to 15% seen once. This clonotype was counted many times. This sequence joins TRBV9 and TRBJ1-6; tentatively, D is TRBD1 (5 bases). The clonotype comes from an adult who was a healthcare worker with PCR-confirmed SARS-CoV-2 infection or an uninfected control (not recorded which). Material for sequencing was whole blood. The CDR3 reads CASNGGVNSPLHF. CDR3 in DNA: TGTGCCAGCAACGGGGGGGTCAATTCACCCCTCCACTTT.